This TCR beta chain is from a study of response to subunit inactivated influenza vaccine listed by TCRdb under 2018. In the study overall: The study used deep quantitative T cell receptor repertoire profiling to track responses to a trivalent subunit inactivated influenza vaccine. Summary of the overall study and its limitations: According to the authors, only a limited number of new T cells may be recruited by each seasonal influenza vaccination.

Clipping removes 4 bases from V and 2 bases from J, with 9 as the unmatched junction base count. CDR1 LGHDT and CDR2 YNNKEL were looked up in the germline V gene (reference sequence). From cysteine to phenylalanine, the CDR3 is 18 amino acids long. Solely the CDR3 DNA is kept, with 54 bases framed from the first base. This clonotype was observed a handful of times. Its antigen remains unidentified. The sample holds no much larger clone one base away, and base qualities are not on file. Receptor amplification or capture employed RT-PCR. Sequencing was carried out with an Illumina HiSeq 2500. Using fastp trimming at Q25 and MiXCR clonotype assembly, TCRdb reanalyzed the public sequencing data and kept in-frame beta chains. Here each entry gathers all rows of one CDR3 protein and keeps the most common genes and DNA. In all, the sample holds 450,000 to 700,000 distinct CDR3 sequences, and less than 15% of those were seen once. The ten largest clones take up approximately 12% of the sample.

The TCR sequence derives from a man aged 45 to 65 who received an inactivated influenza vaccine. Donor details come from another sample of the same person, matched by shared clones. The source was PBMCs from blood, collected 11 to 12 days after vaccination. The V and J segments used are TRBV3-1 and TRBJ2-7, with 15 bases aligning to TRBD2. Here the CDR3 is given as CASSPSPGLAGGTYEQYF. The DNA reads TGTGCCAGCAGCCCTTCCCCGGGACTAGCGGGGGGAACCTACGAGCAGTACTTC.